A selection of T cell receptor beta chains follows, all from one sample in a study of blood T cell repertoires in COVID-19. Sequenced by immunoSEQ multiplex PCR; TCRdb stores in-frame clones only, minus some. The sample has 150,000 to 200,000 clones; roughly four fifths are singletons. Specimen: peripheral blood. Receptors were obtained from a woman between 65 and 79 years old with COVID-19, enrolled during active disease. The CDR3 runs from the conserved cysteine through the conserved F or W. A D gene is named only where the DNA matches it firmly.

d_call: TRBD1; v_call: TRBV6-1; j_call: TRBJ1-1; cdr3_nt: TGTGCCAGCAGTGAAAAATGGACAGGGCGGACTGAAGCTTTCTTT; cdr3_aa: CASSEKWTGRTEAFF
d_call: TRBD1; v_call: TRBV5-4; j_call: TRBJ2-2; cdr3_nt: TGTGCCAGCAGCCGGGACAGGGGAGCCGGGGAGCTGTTTTTT; cdr3_aa: CASSRDRGAGELFF
d_call: NA; v_call: TRBV5-5; j_call: TRBJ2-2; cdr3_nt: TGTGCCAGCAGCTCGGTGACCGGGGAGCTGTTTTTT; cdr3_aa: CASSSVTGELFF
d_call: NA; v_call: TRBV18; j_call: TRBJ2-7; cdr3_nt: TGTGCCAGCTCACCACTCTCAGGGTCGACCTACGAGCAGTACTTC; cdr3_aa: CASSPLSGSTYEQYF
d_call: TRBD1; v_call: TRBV28; j_call: TRBJ1-2; cdr3_nt: TGTGCCAGCAGTTTACCCCCGACAGGGATCGCTGGCTACACCTTC; cdr3_aa: CASSLPPTGIAGYTF
d_call: TRBD2; v_call: TRBV11-3; j_call: TRBJ2-1; cdr3_nt: TGTGCCAGCAGCTTAGGGACTAGCGGGAGCTCAGGTAATGAGCAGTTCTTC; cdr3_aa: CASSLGTSGSSGNEQFF
d_call: NA; v_call: TRBV21-1; j_call: TRBJ2-3; cdr3_nt: TGTGCCAGCAGCACCCCGGACAGGGGGCTACCTTATAGCACAGATACGCAGTATTTT; cdr3_aa: CASSTPDRGLPYSTDTQYF
d_call: NA; v_call: TRBV13; j_call: TRBJ1-4; cdr3_nt: TGTGCCAGCAGCCGCCGACAGGTTAATGAAAAACTGTTTTTT; cdr3_aa: CASSRRQVNEKLFF
d_call: TRBD1; v_call: TRBV7-2; j_call: TRBJ1-2; cdr3_nt: TGTGCCAGCAGCTTCTCGGGACAGGGGGCCGGTGGCTACACCTTC; cdr3_aa: CASSFSGQGAGGYTF
d_call: TRBD2; v_call: TRBV27; j_call: TRBJ2-5; cdr3_nt: TGTGCCAGCAGTTGGTCGGGAGGGGGGGGGACCCAGTACTTC; cdr3_aa: CASSWSGGGGTQYF